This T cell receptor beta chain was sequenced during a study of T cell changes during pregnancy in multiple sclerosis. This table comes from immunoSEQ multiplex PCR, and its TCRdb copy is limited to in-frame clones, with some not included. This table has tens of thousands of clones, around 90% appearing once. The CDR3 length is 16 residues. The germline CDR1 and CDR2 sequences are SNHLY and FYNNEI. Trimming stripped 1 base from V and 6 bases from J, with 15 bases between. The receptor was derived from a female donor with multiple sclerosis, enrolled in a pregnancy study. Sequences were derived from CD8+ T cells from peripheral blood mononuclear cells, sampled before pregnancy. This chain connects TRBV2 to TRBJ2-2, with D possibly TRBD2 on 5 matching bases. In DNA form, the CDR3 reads TGTGCCAGCAGTGAAGGTGGTAGGGAGTACCCCGGGGAGCTGTTTTTT. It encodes CASSEGGREYPGELFF.